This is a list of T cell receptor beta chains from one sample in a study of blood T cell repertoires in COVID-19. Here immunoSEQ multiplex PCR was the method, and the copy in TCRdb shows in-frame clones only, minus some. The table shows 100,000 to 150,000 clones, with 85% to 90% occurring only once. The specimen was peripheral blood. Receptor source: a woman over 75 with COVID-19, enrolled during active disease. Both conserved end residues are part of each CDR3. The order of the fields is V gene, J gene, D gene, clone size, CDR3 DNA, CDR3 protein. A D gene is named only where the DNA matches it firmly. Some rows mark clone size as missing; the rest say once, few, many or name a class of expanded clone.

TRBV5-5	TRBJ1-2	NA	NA	TGTGCCAGCAGCCCCTATGCAGGTGACGGCTATGGCTACACCTTC	CASSPYAGDGYGYTF
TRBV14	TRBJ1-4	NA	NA	TGTGCCAGCAGCCTAGTATCTGAAAAACTGTTTTTT	CASSLVSEKLFF
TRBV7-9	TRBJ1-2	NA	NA	TGTGCCAGCAGCTTAGATCGGCTGGGGGCAAATGGCTACACCTTC	CASSLDRLGANGYTF
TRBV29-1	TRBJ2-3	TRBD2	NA	TGCAGCGCTGACGGTAGGGCGGGAGGGACAGATACGCAGTATTTT	CSADGRAGGTDTQYF
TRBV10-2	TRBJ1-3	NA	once	TGCGCCAGCAGTGAGTTTAGTCCCGTTTTACCGAAAAACACCATATATTTT	CASSEFSPVLPKNTIYF
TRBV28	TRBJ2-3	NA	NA	TGTGCCAGCAGTTTAGCCGGAGATACGCAGTATTTT	CASSLAGDTQYF
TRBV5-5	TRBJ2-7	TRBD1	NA	TGTGCCAGCAGCCCCAGGACCACAGGGGAAGCGTACTTC	CASSPRTTGEAYF
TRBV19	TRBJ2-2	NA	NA	TGTGCCAGTAGTATCCAGGGTTCCGGGGAGCTGTTTTTT	CASSIQGSGELFF
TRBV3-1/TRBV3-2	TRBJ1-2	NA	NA	TGTGCCAGCAGCCACGACCCGTGGAGGGTCGGCTACACCTTC	CASSHDPWRVGYTF
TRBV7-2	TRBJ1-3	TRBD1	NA	TGTGCCAGCAGCGCGGGACAGACCTTTGGAAACACCATATATTTT	CASSAGQTFGNTIYF
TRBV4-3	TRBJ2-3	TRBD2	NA	TGCGCCAGCAGCCAAGATAAGCCGGCGGGAGCCCGTCTGGGCACAGATACGCAGTATTTT	CASSQDKPAGARLGTDTQYF
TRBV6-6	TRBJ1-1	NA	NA	TGTGCCAGCAGTGCAAGACTATCCCCTGAAGCTTTCTTT	CASSARLSPEAFF
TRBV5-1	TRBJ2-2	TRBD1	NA	TGCGCCAGCAGTCGCCACAGGGGTACGGATGTAGGCACCGGGGAGCTGTTTTTT	CASSRHRGTDVGTGELFF
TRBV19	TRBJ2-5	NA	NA	TGTTCGGCGGGGCGGGAGACCCAGTACTTC	CSAGRETQYF
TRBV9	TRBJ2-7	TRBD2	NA	TGTGCCAGCAGCGTAGCTACGGGGGGAGGCGAGCAGTACTTC	CASSVATGGGEQYF
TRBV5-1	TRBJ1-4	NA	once	TGCGCCAGCAGCTCGAAGACAGGCCTTAATGAAAAACTGTTTTTT	CASSSKTGLNEKLFF
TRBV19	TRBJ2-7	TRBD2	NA	TGTGCCAGTAGTATGCTTAGCGGGGCTTTCTCCTACGAGCAGTACTTC	CASSMLSGAFSYEQYF
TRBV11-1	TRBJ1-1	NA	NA	TGTGCCAGCAGCTTAGGGAGGGTGGCTGAAGCTTTCTTT	CASSLGRVAEAFF
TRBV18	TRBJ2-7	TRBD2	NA	TGTGCCAGCTCCCCGGGGGGTTCCCTAGTTTACGAGCAGTACTTC	CASSPGGSLVYEQYF
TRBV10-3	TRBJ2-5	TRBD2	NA	TGTGCCACCAGGGGACTAGCCCTGAGGGAGACCCAGTACTTC	CATRGLALRETQYF
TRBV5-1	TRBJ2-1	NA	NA	TGCGCCAGCAGCTTAGCAGCGGGTCCAAACCATGAGCAGTTCTTC	CASSLAAGPNHEQFF
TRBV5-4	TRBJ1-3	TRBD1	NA	TGTGCCAGCAGCTTGGATGGACAGGGCTCCTTCTCTGGAAACACCATATATTTT	CASSLDGQGSFSGNTIYF
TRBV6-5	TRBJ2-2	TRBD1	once	TGTGCCATCCGGGACAGGGCGTATGGCGGGGAGCTGTTTTTT	CAIRDRAYGGELFF
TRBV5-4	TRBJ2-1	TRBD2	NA	TGTGCCAGCTCAACTAGCGGGTACAATGAGCAGTTCTTC	CASSTSGYNEQFF
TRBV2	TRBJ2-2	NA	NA	TGTGCCAGCAGTGAAGCTAGTGCGGGGGAGCTGTTTTTT	CASSEASAGELFF
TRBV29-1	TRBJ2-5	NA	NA	TGCAGCGTTACTGTCCCGGGGGTATTAAAGGAGACCCAGTACTTC	CSVTVPGVLKETQYF
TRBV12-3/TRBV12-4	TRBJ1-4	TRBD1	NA	TGTGCCAGCAGAACTGGGACAGGTGAAAAACTGTTTTTT	CASRTGTGEKLFF
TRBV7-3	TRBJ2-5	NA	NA	TGTGCCAGCAGCCTGGGGCCTCAAGAGACCCAGTACTTC	CASSLGPQETQYF
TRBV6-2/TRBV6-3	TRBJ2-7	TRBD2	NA	TGTGCCAGCAGTTTCAGGACTAGCGGGAGGGGTGTCGACGAGCAGTACTTC	CASSFRTSGRGVDEQYF
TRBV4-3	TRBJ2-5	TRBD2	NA	TGCGCCAGCAGCCAAGCGGTAGGGACTAGCGGGAGTGCGGAGACCCAGTACTTC	CASSQAVGTSGSAETQYF
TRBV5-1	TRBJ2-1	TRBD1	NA	TGCGCCAGCAGCTTCAGGGGGCGATACAATGAGCAGTTCTTC	CASSFRGRYNEQFF
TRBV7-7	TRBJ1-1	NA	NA	TGTGCCAGCAGCTTAGCGGTGGGGCGGGAAGCTTTCTTT	CASSLAVGREAFF
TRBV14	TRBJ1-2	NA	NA	TGTGCCAGCAGCCAAGGGGGGGGTTATGGCTACACCTTC	CASSQGGGYGYTF
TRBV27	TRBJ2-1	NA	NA	TGTGCCAGCAGTTTGTGGCCCGGGAGCAATGAGCAGTTCTTC	CASSLWPGSNEQFF
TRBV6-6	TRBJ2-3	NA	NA	TGTGCCAGCAAACGGGAGCCACATGGAGATACGCAGTATTTT	CASKREPHGDTQYF
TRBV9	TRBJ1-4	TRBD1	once	TGTGCCAGCTCAACCCAGACAGGGACTAATGAAAAACTGTTTTTT	CASSTQTGTNEKLFF
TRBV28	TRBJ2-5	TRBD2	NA	TGTGCCAGCAGTTTCCTTAGCGGGAACCAAGAGACCCAGTACTTC	CASSFLSGNQETQYF
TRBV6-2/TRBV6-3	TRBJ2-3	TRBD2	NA	TGTGCCAGCAGTTCTAGCGGGACAAGCACAGATACGCAGTATTTT	CASSSSGTSTDTQYF
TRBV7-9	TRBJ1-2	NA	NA	TGTGCCAGCCGTCCAGGGACTTATGGCTACACCTTC	CASRPGTYGYTF
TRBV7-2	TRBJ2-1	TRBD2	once	TGTGCCAGCAGCTTAGCGGGTAGCGGGAGGCTCAATGAGCAGTTCTTC	CASSLAGSGRLNEQFF
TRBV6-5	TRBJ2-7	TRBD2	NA	TGTGCCAGCGAATCGGGACTAGCGGCTTACGAGCAGTACTTC	CASESGLAAYEQYF
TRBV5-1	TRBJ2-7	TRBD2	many	TGCGCCAGCAGCCCCCGGACATTAACCGGGACTAGTCACCACGAGCAGTACTTC	CASSPRTLTGTSHHEQYF
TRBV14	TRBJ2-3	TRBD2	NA	TGTGCCAGCAGCCAAACGTTGGGGACTATCTGGTATTTT	CASSQTLGTIWYF
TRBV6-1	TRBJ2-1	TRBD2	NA	TGTGCCAGCAGTGAAGCCTCCCCTGTAGCGGGAGCTTCCGATGAGCAGTTCTTC	CASSEASPVAGASDEQFF
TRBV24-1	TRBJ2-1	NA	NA	TGTGCCACCAGTGATCGAAAAACCGGGACTCGACAGTTCTTC	CATSDRKTGTRQFF
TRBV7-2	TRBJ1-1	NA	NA	TGTGCCAGCAGCTTAGCGCAGTCGACTGAAGCTTTCTTT	CASSLAQSTEAFF
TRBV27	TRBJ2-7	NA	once	TGTGCCAGCAAAGCGGGCTCCTACGAGCAGTACTTC	CASKAGSYEQYF
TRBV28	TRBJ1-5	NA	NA	TGTGGAATTCAGGGACAACAACAGCCCCAGCATTTT	CGIQGQQQPQHF
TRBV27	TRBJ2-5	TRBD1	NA	TGTGCCAGCAGTTTATCGGCAACTAACAGGGGTGAGACCCAGTACTTC	CASSLSATNRGETQYF
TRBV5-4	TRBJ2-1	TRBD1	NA	TGTGCCAGCAGCCCATCGCGGGGACAGGTTTACAATGAGCAGTTCTTC	CASSPSRGQVYNEQFF
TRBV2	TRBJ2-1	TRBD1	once	TGTGCCAGCAAGAAATCGGGACAGGTCTTTGATGAGCAGTTCTTC	CASKKSGQVFDEQFF
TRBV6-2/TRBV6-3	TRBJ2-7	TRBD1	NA	TGTGCCAGCAGTTGGGGACAGGGATCCTACGAGCAGTACTTC	CASSWGQGSYEQYF
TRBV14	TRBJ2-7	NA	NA	TGTGCCAGCAGCCAAGCAGGGATACCGTGGGAGCAGTACTTC	CASSQAGIPWEQYF
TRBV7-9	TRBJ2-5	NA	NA	TGTGCCAGCAGCTTAGGGGCAACGGATTGGGAGACCCAGTACTTC	CASSLGATDWETQYF
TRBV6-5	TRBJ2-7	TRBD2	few	TGTGCCTCCGAACGAAGCGGGAACTCCTACGAGCAGTACTTC	CASERSGNSYEQYF
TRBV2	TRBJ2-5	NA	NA	TGTGCCAGCAGCCGTCGGACATCCTACCAAGAGACCCAGTACTTC	CASSRRTSYQETQYF
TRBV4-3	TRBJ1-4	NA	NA	TGCGCCAGCAGCCTTGGAGGTGGGGGAGGTGAAAAACTGTTTTTT	CASSLGGGGGEKLFF
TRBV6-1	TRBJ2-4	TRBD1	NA	TGTGCCAGCAGTGATATTCCGGGACAGGGGGCCAAAAACATTCAGTACTTC	CASSDIPGQGAKNIQYF